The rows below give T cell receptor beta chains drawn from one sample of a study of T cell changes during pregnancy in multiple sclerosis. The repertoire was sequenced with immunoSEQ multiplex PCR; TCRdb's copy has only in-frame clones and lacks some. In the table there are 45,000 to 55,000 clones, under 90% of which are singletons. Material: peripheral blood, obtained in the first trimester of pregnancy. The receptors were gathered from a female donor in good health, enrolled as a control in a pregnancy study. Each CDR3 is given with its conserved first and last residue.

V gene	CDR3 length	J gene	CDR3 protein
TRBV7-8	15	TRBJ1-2	CASSSRTGKAHGYTF
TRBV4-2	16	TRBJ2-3	CASSQASGSGTDTQYF
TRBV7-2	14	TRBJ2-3	CASSVLGPTDTQYF
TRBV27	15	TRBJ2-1	CASRLRGVSYNEQFF
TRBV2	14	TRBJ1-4	CASSHSPTNEKLFF
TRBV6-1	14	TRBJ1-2	CASSVEGGSYGYTF
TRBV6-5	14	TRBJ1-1	CASSSRRANTEAFF
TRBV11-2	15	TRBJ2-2	CASSNPKTGAGELFF
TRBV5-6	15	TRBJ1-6	CASSRRDRTGSPLHF
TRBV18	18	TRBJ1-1	CASSPGSPIAGSFTEAFF
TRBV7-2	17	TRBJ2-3	CASSPPGLAGGADTQYF
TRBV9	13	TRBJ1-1	CASSVDSGTKAFF
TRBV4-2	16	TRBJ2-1	CASSQGPSGGANEQFF
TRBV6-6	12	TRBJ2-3	CASSYSPDTQYF
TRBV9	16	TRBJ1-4	CASSVGRQLRNEKLFF
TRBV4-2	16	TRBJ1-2	CASSQDSTGGRVGYTF
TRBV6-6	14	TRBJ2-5	CASRRTSILETQYF
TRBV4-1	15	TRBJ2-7	CASQPPDRPPTEQYF
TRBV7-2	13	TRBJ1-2	CASSPQGLRGYTF
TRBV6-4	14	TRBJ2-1	CASSPLAGRREQFF
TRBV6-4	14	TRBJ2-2	CASSPTGNTGELFF
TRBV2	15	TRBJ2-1	CASSEARGPYNEQFF
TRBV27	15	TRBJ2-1	CASSPGGGSYNEQFF
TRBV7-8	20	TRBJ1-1	CASSGIVIGAVYFVNTEAFF
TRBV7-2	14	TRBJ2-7	CASSPRGVSYEQYF
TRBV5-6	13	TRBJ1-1	CASSLELNTEAFF
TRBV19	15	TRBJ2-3	CASRTTTGATDTQYF
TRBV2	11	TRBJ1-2	CASSPARGYTF
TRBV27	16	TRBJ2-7	CASSSRLAGPSYEQYF
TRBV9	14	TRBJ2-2	CASSVGGGTGELFF
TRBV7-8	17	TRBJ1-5	CASSLGRGGSSNQPQHF
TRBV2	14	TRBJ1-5	CASSVEGSNQPQHF
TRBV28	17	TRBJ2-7	CASSPINGGLADYEQYF
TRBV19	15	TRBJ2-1	CASSIDTTEVDEQFF
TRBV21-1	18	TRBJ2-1	CASSKGGRRDRYRNEQFF
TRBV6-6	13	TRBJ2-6	CAGRFTGANVLTF
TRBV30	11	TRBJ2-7	CAWSVRYEQYF
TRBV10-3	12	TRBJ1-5	CAIGRDNQPQHF
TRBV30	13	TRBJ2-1	CAWSRSSGSEQFF
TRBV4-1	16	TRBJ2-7	CASSQVGQGRSYEQYF
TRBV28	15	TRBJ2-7	CASKRLISGRYEQYF
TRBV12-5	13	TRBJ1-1	CASGGDVPSGTFF
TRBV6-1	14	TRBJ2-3	CASSENGGRGTQYF
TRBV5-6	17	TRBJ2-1	CASSLVRGTSSYNEQFF
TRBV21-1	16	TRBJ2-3	CASSIGQGRSTDTQYF
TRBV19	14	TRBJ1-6	CASSMLGGNSPLHF
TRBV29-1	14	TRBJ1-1	CSVPRRAENTEAFF
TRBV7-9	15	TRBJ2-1	CASSRLAGFGDEQFF
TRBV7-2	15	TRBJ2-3	CASSHRDFYRDTQYF
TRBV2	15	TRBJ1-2	CASSEDIYMNYGYTF
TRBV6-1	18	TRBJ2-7	CASSEAVWAALSAYEQYF
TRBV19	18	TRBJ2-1	CASSIDNSGLAGVVEQFF
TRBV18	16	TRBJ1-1	CASSPREGGFDTEAFF
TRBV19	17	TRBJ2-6	CASRIQGTVSGANVLTF
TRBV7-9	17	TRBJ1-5	CASSLSSSSGRWQPQHF
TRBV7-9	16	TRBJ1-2	CASSFTGTESVDGYTF
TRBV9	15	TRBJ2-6	CASSRQGAGANVLTF
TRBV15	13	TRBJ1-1	CATSFTGGTEAFF
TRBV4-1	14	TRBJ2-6	CASSLKQGPNVLTF
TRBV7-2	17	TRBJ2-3	CASRIRRTGPTGDTQYF